These 9 T cell receptor beta chains were all obtained from the same sample, sequenced in a study of vaccination effects on CD4 cells after COVID-19. Their cognate antigens are unknown. Before any sequencing was done, the ViraFEST assay used viral peptide pools to expand antigen-specific CD4+ T cells. Subsequent to a culture period of 10 to 11 days, CD4+ T cells were isolated. Participants completed two doses of the BNT162b2 or mRNA-1273 vaccine. Assay used: immunoSEQ multiplex PCR; TCRdb lists only in-frame clones, some missing. The sample carries under 85,000 clones, around four fifths recorded once. The material was CD4+ T cells from PBMCs cultured with HCoV-OC43 spike peptides, obtained after COVID-19 vaccination. Sample subset: HCoV-OC43 spike overlapping peptide pool stimulation. Source of these receptors: a human donor who received a COVID-19 vaccine.

This clone occurred once. The chain carries TRBV30 and TRBJ1-6; D perhaps matches TRBD1 (6 bases). The CDR3 sequence is 14 residues long. Germline V lookup: CDR1 GTSNPN, CDR2 SVGIG (reference sequence). Trimming cost V 4 bases and J 13 bases, with 20 bases left between them. The CDR3 DNA reads as TGTGCCTGGACCCCCGGGACAATATACCTGCCCCTCCACTTT. Its protein product is CAWTPGTIYLPLHF. Using reference TRBV30 and TRBJ1-6 for the parts outside the CDR3, the full variable domain is SQTIHQWPATLVQPVGSPLSLECTVEGTSNPNLYWYRQAAGRGLQLLFYSVGIGQISSEVPQNLSASRPQDRQFILSSKKLLLSDSGFYLCAWTPGTIYLPLHFGNGTRLTVT.

This chain links TRBV6-6 with TRBJ1-4; D is uncertain. This CDR3 region has 13 residues. Germline CDR1 MNHNY, CDR2 SVGAGI (reference sequence). The germline V and J ends were trimmed by 0 bases and 11 bases, with 10 bases remaining between them. CDR3 region: CASSYSWEWKLFF. CDR3 nucleotide sequence: TGTGCCAGCAGTTACTCATGGGAATGGAAACTGTTTTTT.

This rearrangement joins TRBV28 to TRBJ1-2; possible D gene TRBD1, 6 bases. This CDR3 has 14 residues. Trimming took 3 bases from V and 8 from J, leaving 16 bases between them. Germline CDR1 MDHEN, CDR2 SYDVKM. The CDR3 DNA follows: TGTGCCAGCAGTTTGCAGGGGACCAGCTTCGGCTACACCTTC. It is translated as CASSLQGTSFGYTF.

V gene TRBV18 combines with J gene TRBJ1-1; D possibly corresponds to TRBD1 (6 bases). V was clipped by 3 bases and J by 2 bases, with 10 bases between them. The CDR3 runs to 14 residues. Germline CDR1 KGHSH, CDR2 LQKENI. CDR3: CASSPRTENTEAFF. CDR3 DNA sequence: TGTGCCAGCTCACCCCGGACAGAAAACACTGAAGCTTTCTTT.

This clone occurred a few times. The J gene is TRBJ1-5, the V gene TRBV19; D unclear. This CDR3 comprises 12 residues. The germline V gene has CDR1 LNHDA and CDR2 SQIVND (reference sequence). With 6 bases removed from V and 4 bases from J, the gap between germline ends came to 7 bases. CDR3: CASRIRNQPQHF. The CDR3 bases are TGTGCCAGTAGAATCAGGAATCAGCCCCAGCATTTT.

The chain carries TRBV5-1 and TRBJ1-2, with TRBD1 matching 9 bases. The CDR3 consists of 14 residues. The germline gives CDR1 SGHRS, CDR2 YFSETQ. With 4 bases clipped from V and 4 bases from J, the junction kept 5 bases outside the gene matches. The CDR3 is CASSRMDRGYGYTF. CDR3 sequence (DNA): TGCGCCAGCAGCCGCATGGACAGGGGCTATGGCTACACCTTC.

This sequence joins TRBV6-2 or TRBV6-3 and TRBJ1-1; possible D gene TRBD1, 6 bases. From germline, CDR1 is MNHEY and CDR2 SVGEGT. Trimming cost V 5 bases and J 1 base, with 14 bases left between them. The length of the CDR3 is 15 residues. CDR3 sequence: CASSPRRGWNTEAFF. The CDR3 DNA is TGTGCCAGCAGTCCCCGCAGGGGATGGAACACTGAAGCTTTCTTT.

The gene calls are TRBV10-3 and TRBJ1-3, with D perhaps TRBD1 (5 bases). V lost 0 bases to trimming and J lost 0 bases, with 18 bases between them. Germline V CDR1 and CDR2: ENHRY, SYGVKD. The CDR3 is 19 residues long. The CDR3: CAISESPGPHLSSGNTIYF. The CDR3, as DNA: TGTGCCATCAGTGAGTCTCCAGGGCCCCACCTGAGCTCTGGAAACACCATATATTTT.

The sample holds one count of this clone. V is TRBV6-5 and J is TRBJ2-7, with D maybe TRBD1 (6 bases). The CDR3 contains 14 residues. Germline values: CDR1 MNHEY, CDR2 SVGAGI. The CDR3 loop reads CASSPTVLRGSRNV. The DNA of the CDR3 is TGTGCCAGCAGTCCGACGGTTCTGAGGGGGTCCAGAAACGTC.